This T cell receptor beta chain emerged from a study of beta chain features in type 1 diabetes. Points from the study as a whole: Significant though moderate, a shortening of TCRB CDR3s appeared in all four CD4+ subsets of Type 1 diabetes patients.

All of the isolated RNA was reverse transcribed, so expressed TCRB transcripts were sequenced. Assay used: immunoSEQ multiplex PCR; TCRdb lists only in-frame clones, some missing. The sample holds a few hundred thousand clones, 14% to 15% seen once. This clone has just a few counts. Its antigen is not identified. The V segment lost 5 bases and the J segment 9 bases; nucleotides outside the gene matches: 10. Per germline, CDR1 SGHKS and CDR2 YYEKEE (reference sequence). This CDR3 contains 14 residues. The genes are TRBV5-5 and TRBJ2-1; 8 bases line up with TRBD1. This sequence was found in a man aged 18 to 29 with type 1 diabetes. The sequenced sample was naive CD4+ T cells from blood. The CDR3, as DNA: TGTGCCAGCAGAGAGCCGGGACAGGCGGTTGAGCAGTTCTTC. It translates to CASREPGQAVEQFF.